These T cell receptor beta chains were read from a single sample in a study of long-term antiretroviral therapy in people with HIV. The assay was immunoSEQ multiplex PCR, and TCRdb's table has in-frame clones only and misses some. The sample shows around 23,000 clones, more than 80% of them seen only once. The specimen was unsorted PBMCs, collected 0.5 years before starting antiretroviral therapy. These receptors were taken from a man aged 35 to 55 with HIV. Both conserved end residues are part of each CDR3. Fields, in order: CDR3 length, V gene, D gene, J gene, clone size, CDR3 DNA, CDR3 protein. A D gene is named only where the DNA matches it firmly. A clone size is listed for some rows: how often the clone was seen (once, few, many), or a class if it is expanded.

11	TRBV29-1	-	TRBJ2-7	once	TGCAGCGGGAGGTTTTTCGACGAGCAGTACTTC	CSGRFFDEQYF
16	TRBV19	TRBD2	TRBJ2-7	-	TGTGCCAGTAGTATAGGTCGACTAGCGGGGGCCTACGAGCAGTACTTC	CASSIGRLAGAYEQYF
20	TRBV4-1	TRBD1	TRBJ2-6	-	TGCGCCAGCAGCCAGGCCCTCTCGGGACAGGGCGCCTCTGGGGCCAACGTCCTGACTTTC	CASSQALSGQGASGANVLTF
14	TRBV5-1	-	TRBJ2-7	-	TGCGCCAGCCGTATCTCACTATCCTCCTACGAGCAGTACTTC	CASRISLSSYEQYF
16	TRBV6-1	TRBD2	TRBJ2-7	-	TGTGCCAGCAGTGAAGCCGGGGGGACCGAAGATTACGAGCAGTACTTC	CASSEAGGTEDYEQYF
15	TRBV5-1	TRBD2	TRBJ2-1	-	TGCGCCAGCAGCACACGGGGGGACTCCTACAATGAGCAGTTCTTC	CASSTRGDSYNEQFF
14	TRBV19	-	TRBJ2-1	-	TGTGCCAGTAAGGAGGGGTACTCCTACAATGAGCAGTTCTTC	CASKEGYSYNEQFF
14	TRBV6-5	-	TRBJ2-7	-	TGTGCCAGCAGTTACGAGGGGGGCTCGGACGAGCAGTACTTC	CASSYEGGSDEQYF
12	TRBV5-6	-	TRBJ2-7	-	TGTGCCAGCAGCTTGGGGGAGTACGAGCAGTACTTC	CASSLGEYEQYF
15	TRBV5-6	-	TRBJ2-5	-	TGTGCCAGCAGCTTGGCCAGGACTCGCGGGGAGACCCAGTACTTC	CASSLARTRGETQYF
12	TRBV5-6	-	TRBJ1-2	-	TGTGCCAGCAGCTTGAAGGGTTGGGGCTACACCTTC	CASSLKGWGYTF
13	TRBV9	-	TRBJ1-1	-	TGTGCCAGCAGCCCCGGGGTCTTCGCTGAAGCTTTCTTT	CASSPGVFAEAFF
13	TRBV7-2	-	TRBJ1-1	once	TGTGCCAGCAGTTTCCGGGAGAACACTGAAGCTTTCTTT	CASSFRENTEAFF